This T cell receptor (beta chain) was identified in a study of CD8+ T cells in alopecia areata. Overall study context: Female C3H/HeJ mice aged roughly 7-11 weeks were given skin from C3H/HeJ graft donors, about 6-13 months old, that had spontaneous alopecia. Whole-study findings and limits: Sequence data from scalp samples additionally include resident alphabeta T cells of normal skin. The study found higher clonality in lesional than normal scalp, especially in alopecia totalis/universalis.

Sorting used CD4, CD8alpha, NKG2D, NKG2ACE and other markers on pooled cutaneous lymph node cells. The authors extracted RNA and reverse transcribed it into cDNA as the sequencing template. Only in-frame clones appear in the TCRdb table, and some are missing; sequencing was by immunoSEQ multiplex PCR. The sample holds 270,000 or so clones, and no clone turns up only once. Looked up from germline, CDR1 is LGHNA and CDR2 is YNLKQL (reference sequence). This CDR3 has 15 amino acids. Trimming removed 0 bases from V and 0 bases from J, with 7 bases in between. Remarks on this clone: Its antigen is undetermined. Germline and genes: mouse. The read terminates 4 residues ahead of where the CDR3 ends, so the germline J gene completes it. In the same sample, other DNA sequences code for this CDR3.

The TCR originated in a C3H/HeJ mouse with alopecia areata. MHC haplotype of the strain: H2-k. This chain links TRBV5 with TRBJ2-3; D not certain. The material sequenced was CD4+ T cells sorted from a lymph node. The CDR3 loop is CASSQDTASAETLYF. The sequenced part of the CDR3 DNA is TGTGCCAGCAGCCAAGATACTGCTAGTGCAGAA.